The clone carrying this T cell receptor beta chain has a count of ten or more. As yet, its antigen is unknown. Its ends do not fully match the called genes, so a read error is possible. The read finishes 3 residues shy of the CDR3 end, and the germline J gene is used to complete it. This CDR3 has 14 amino acids. CDR1 MRHNA and CDR2 SNTAGT come from the germline V gene. These data belong to a study of T cell clonality in common variable immunodeficiency. Both groups were predominantly of Caucasian heritage. Broader study findings: CVID subjects shared fewer TCRbeta clones than healthy controls did. T cell subpopulation sequencing would be needed to explain CVID clonality. CVID patient heterogeneity limited repertoire-clinical complication correlations.

Sequencing used immunoSEQ multiplex PCR; TCRdb keeps in-frame clones, though not all of them. Listed here are under 50,000 clones without any singletons, the top ten holding 0.68%. The rearrangement links TRBV6-4 to TRBJ1-1, with TRBD1 as a possible D gene (6 bases). The sequence was collected from a person between 18 and 69 years old in good health. What was sequenced was peripheral blood mononuclear cells. The DNA read from the CDR3 is TGTGCCTGCAGCTCAGGGGAAGGGAGCACTGAA. This gives the protein CACSSGEGSTE. The full CDR3 reads CACSSGEGSTEAFF.